The 3 T cell receptor beta chains listed next were all sequenced from one sample in a study of cytomegalovirus exposure and HLA in healthy donors. PCR primers comprised 60 Vbeta and 13 Jbeta primers. TCRdb's table, derived via immunoSEQ multiplex PCR, lists solely in-frame clones and lacks some. Altogether about 90,000 clones are present, 75% to 80% being singletons, with the ten largest covering under 5.5%. Sequenced sample: PBMCs. The source is a woman aged 40 to 50 in good health and CMV-seropositive.

The gene calls are TRBV28 and TRBJ1-2; TRBD1 might be the D (5 bases). Trimming took 3 bases from V and 6 from J, leaving 11 bases between them. Looked up from germline, CDR1 is MDHEN and CDR2 is SYDVKM. This CDR3 spans 13 amino acids. CDR3 nucleotide sequence: TGTGCCAGCAGTTTCGGGGGTGAGAATGGCTACACCTTC. Its protein product is CASSFGGENGYTF.

V usage is TRBV11-3 and J usage is TRBJ2-5; possible D gene TRBD1, 6 bases. This CDR3 is built from 16 residues. From germline, CDR1 is SGHNT and CDR2 YENEEA. V shed 1 base and J shed 2 bases, with 14 bases lying between them. The CDR3 DNA reads as TGTGCCAGCAGCTTAGGCGCCCGGGACAAACAAGAGACCCAGTACTTC. Translated: CASSLGARDKQETQYF.

The CDR3 here is CASSRWAGYEQYF. DNA for the CDR3: TGTGCCAGCAGCCGGTGGGCTGGCTACGAGCAGTACTTC. The chain combines TRBV7-2 with TRBJ2-7; D gene uncertain. The CDR3 has 13 residues. CDR1 and CDR2 from the germline V gene are SGHTA and FQGNSA. V lost 5 bases and J lost 3, with 11 bases in between.